This T cell receptor (beta chain) derives from a study of cytomegalovirus exposure and HLA in healthy donors. This CDR3 has 16 amino acids. Per germline, CDR1 LNHDA and CDR2 SQIVND (reference sequence). The junction had 14 bases not matched to a gene; V was cut back by 7 bases and J by 4 bases. The study ran its PCR with 60 Vbeta and 13 Jbeta primers. Repertoires were generated with immunoSEQ multiplex PCR, while TCRdb's copy carries only in-frame clones and drops some. The sample has about 52,000 clones; over 60% are singletons. Sample: PBMCs. This receptor was obtained from a woman in her 50s in good health and CMV-seronegative. V and J are TRBV19 and TRBJ2-7; TRBD1 matches 9 bases. The chain's CDR3 is CASTPTQGTGKYEQYF. The CDR3 DNA reads as TGTGCCAGTACCCCCACTCAGGGGACAGGGAAATACGAGCAGTACTTC. The complete variable domain, with remaining parts taken from reference TRBV19 and TRBJ2-7, reads DGGITQSPKYLFRKEGQNVTLSCEQNLNHDAMYWYRQDPGQGLRLIYYSQIVNDFQKGDIAEGYSVSREKKESFPLTVTSAQKNPTAFYLCASTPTQGTGKYEQYFGPGTRLTVT.